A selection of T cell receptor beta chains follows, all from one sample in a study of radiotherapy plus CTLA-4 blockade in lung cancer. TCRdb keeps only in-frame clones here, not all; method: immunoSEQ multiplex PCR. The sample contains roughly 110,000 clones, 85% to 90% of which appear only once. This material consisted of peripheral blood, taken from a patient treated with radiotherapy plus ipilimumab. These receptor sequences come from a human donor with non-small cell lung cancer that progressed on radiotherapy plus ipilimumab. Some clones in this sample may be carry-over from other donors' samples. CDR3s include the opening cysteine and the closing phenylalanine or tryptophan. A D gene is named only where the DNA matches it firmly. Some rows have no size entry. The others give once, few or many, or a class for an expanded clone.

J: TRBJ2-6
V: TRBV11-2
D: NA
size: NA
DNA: TGTGCCAGCAGCTTAATCAGGGCTATTAGACCTGGGGCCAACGTCCTGACTTTC
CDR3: CASSLIRAIRPGANVLTF

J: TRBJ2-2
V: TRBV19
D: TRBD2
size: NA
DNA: TGTGCCAGTAGTATGGGACTAGCGGGGAACACCGGGGAGCTGTTTTTT
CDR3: CASSMGLAGNTGELFF

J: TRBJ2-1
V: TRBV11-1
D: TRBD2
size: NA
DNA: TGTGCCAGCAGCTATTCCGGGGGGGCCTACAATGAGCAGTTCTTC
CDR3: CASSYSGGAYNEQFF

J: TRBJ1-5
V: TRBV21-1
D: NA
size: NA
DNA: TGTGCCAGCAGCACTGACAGAGTCCGCTATCAGCCCCAGCATTTT
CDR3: CASSTDRVRYQPQHF

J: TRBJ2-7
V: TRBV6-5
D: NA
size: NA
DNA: TGTGCCAGCAGTTACTCGATAGCACGGTTGACCGAGCAGTACTTC
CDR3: CASSYSIARLTEQYF

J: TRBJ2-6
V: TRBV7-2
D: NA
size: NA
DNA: TGTGCCAGCAGCCGGCAAAAGGCTGGGGCCAACGTCCTGACTTTC
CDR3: CASSRQKAGANVLTF

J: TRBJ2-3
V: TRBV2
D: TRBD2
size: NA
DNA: TGTGCCAGCAGCTCGACTAGCGGGGGGGCCGAAGATACGCAGTATTTT
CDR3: CASSSTSGGAEDTQYF

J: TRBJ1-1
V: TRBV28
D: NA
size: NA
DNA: TGTGCCAGCAGTCAGCCGGGGGGGCTATTTAGGATGAACACTGAAGCTTTCTTT
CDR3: CASSQPGGLFRMNTEAFF

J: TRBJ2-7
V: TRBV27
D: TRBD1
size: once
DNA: TGTGCCAGCAGTTCGCGGACAGGGAGCTACGAGCAGTACTTC
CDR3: CASSSRTGSYEQYF

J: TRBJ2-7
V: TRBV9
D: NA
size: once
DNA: TGTGCCAGCAGCGCCAACTTCAGGGGCGAGCAGTACTTC
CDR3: CASSANFRGEQYF

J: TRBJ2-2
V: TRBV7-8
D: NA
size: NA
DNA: TGTGCCAGCAGCTTAGCGAGGGAGTCCGGGGAGCTGTTTTTT
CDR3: CASSLARESGELFF

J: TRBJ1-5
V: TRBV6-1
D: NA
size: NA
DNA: TGTGCCAGCAGTGAATGGTGGACAGTCAATCAGCCCCAGCATTTT
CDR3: CASSEWWTVNQPQHF

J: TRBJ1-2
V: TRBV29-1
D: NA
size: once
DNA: TGCAGCGCAAGTGACAGTATGATAACCGGCTACACCTTC
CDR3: CSASDSMITGYTF

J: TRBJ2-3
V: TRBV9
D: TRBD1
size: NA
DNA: TGTGCCAGCAGCGTGTCCGGGACAGGGGCTGCAGATACGCAGTATTTT
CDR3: CASSVSGTGAADTQYF

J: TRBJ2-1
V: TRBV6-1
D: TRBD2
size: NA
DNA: TGTGCCAGCAGTGAAGGTTGGAGAAGCGGGGGGGGCCGAGGCGGGCAGTTCTTC
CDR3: CASSEGWRSGGGRGGQFF

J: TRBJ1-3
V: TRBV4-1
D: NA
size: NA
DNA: TGCGCCAGCAGCCAAGATGTTGCCAGCCGCGGATACGGAAACACCATATATTTT
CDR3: CASSQDVASRGYGNTIYF

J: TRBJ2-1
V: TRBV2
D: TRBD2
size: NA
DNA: TGTGCCAGCAGTAGTACTAGCGGGGGTTACAATGAGCAGTTCTTC
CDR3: CASSSTSGGYNEQFF

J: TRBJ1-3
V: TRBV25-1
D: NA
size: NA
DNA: TGTGCCAGCAGTACCCCCGGAGCCTCTGGAAACACCATATATTTT
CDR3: CASSTPGASGNTIYF

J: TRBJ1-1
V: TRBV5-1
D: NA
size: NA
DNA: TGCGCCAGCAGCTTGGGACTACTCGGACAGTCTGAAGCTTTCTTT
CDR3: CASSLGLLGQSEAFF

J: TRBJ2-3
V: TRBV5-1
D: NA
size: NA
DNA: TGCGCCAGCAGCTTGGGGGGGCCGAATATAGATACGCAGTATTTT
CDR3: CASSLGGPNIDTQYF

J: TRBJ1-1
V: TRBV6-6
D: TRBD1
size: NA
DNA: TGTGCCAGCAGACGACAGGGGGAAGCTGAAGCTTTCTTT
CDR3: CASRRQGEAEAFF

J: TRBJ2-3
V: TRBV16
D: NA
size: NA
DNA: TGTGCCAGCAGCCAATTCGGACAGCTCACAGATACGCAGTATTTT
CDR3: CASSQFGQLTDTQYF

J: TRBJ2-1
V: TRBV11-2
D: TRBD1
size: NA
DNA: TGTGCCAGCAGACGAGGGACAGATATTTACAATGAGCAGTTCTTC
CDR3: CASRRGTDIYNEQFF

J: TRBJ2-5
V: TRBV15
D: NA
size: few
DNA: TGTGCCACCAGCAGAGAGTTAGGAGAAGAGACCCAGTACTTC
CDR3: CATSRELGEETQYF

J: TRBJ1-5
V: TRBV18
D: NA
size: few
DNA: TGTGCCAGCTCACCAATCAGGAATCAGCCCCAGCATTTT
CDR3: CASSPIRNQPQHF

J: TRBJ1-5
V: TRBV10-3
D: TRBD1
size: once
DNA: TGTGCCACCGGGACAGACTATAGCAATCAGCCCCAGCATTTT
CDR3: CATGTDYSNQPQHF

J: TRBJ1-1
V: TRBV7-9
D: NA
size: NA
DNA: TGTGCCAGCAGTCTGGGGGACATAGCACCTACTGAAGCTTTCTTT
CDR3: CASSLGDIAPTEAFF

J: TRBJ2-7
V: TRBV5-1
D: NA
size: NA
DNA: TGCGCCAGCAGCTTGGGAGGTGGGAAGAACTACGAGCAGTACTTC
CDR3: CASSLGGGKNYEQYF

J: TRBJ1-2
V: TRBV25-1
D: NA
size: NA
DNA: TGTGCCAGCAGCCCATCGGCGGTTAACTATGGCTACACCTTC
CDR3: CASSPSAVNYGYTF

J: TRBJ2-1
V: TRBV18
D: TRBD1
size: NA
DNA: TGTGCCAGCTCACCCCATGGACAGGACGGGAATGAGCAGTTCTTC
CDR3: CASSPHGQDGNEQFF

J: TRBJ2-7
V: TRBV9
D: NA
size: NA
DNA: TGTGCCAGCAGCGTAGGTCGGTCGTCTGAGCAGTACTTC
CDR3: CASSVGRSSEQYF

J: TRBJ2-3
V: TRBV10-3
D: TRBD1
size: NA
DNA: TGTGCCATCAGTGAGTCTGTGTCAGGGGGAGATACGCAGTATTTT
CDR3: CAISESVSGGDTQYF